This T cell receptor (beta chain) came from a study of control samples from healthy donors and cancer patients. The germline CDR1 and CDR2 sequences are LGHNA and YSLEER. This CDR3 has 15 amino acids. Trimming removed 6 bases from V and 3 bases from J; junction bases left unmatched: 7. Some clones are missing from TCRdb's copy, which holds only in-frame ones; the method was immunoSEQ multiplex PCR. The data show more than 95,000 clones, around 87% seen once. Sequencing was performed on blood. The chain joins TRBV4-3 to TRBJ2-3; 9 nucleotides line up with TRBD1. The source of this sequence is a man aged 40-49 years in good health. The CDR3 DNA reads as TGCGCCAGCAGTCCCTCGACAGGGGGGACAGATACGCAGTATTTT. Translation gives CASSPSTGGTDTQYF.